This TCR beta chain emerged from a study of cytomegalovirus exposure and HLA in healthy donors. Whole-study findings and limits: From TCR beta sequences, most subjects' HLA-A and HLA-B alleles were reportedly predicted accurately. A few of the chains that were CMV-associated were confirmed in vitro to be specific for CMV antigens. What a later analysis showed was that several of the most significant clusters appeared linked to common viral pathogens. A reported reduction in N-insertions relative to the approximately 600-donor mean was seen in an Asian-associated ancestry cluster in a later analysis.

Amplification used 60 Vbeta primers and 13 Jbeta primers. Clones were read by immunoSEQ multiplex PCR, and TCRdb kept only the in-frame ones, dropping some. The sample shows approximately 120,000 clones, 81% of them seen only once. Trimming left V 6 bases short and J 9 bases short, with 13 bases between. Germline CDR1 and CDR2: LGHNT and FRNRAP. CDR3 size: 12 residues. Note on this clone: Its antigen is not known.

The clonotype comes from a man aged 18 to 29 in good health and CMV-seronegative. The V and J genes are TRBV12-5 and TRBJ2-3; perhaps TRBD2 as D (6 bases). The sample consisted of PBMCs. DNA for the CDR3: TGTGCTAGTGGCCCGGACGGAGGGACGCAGTATTTT. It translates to CASGPDGGTQYF.